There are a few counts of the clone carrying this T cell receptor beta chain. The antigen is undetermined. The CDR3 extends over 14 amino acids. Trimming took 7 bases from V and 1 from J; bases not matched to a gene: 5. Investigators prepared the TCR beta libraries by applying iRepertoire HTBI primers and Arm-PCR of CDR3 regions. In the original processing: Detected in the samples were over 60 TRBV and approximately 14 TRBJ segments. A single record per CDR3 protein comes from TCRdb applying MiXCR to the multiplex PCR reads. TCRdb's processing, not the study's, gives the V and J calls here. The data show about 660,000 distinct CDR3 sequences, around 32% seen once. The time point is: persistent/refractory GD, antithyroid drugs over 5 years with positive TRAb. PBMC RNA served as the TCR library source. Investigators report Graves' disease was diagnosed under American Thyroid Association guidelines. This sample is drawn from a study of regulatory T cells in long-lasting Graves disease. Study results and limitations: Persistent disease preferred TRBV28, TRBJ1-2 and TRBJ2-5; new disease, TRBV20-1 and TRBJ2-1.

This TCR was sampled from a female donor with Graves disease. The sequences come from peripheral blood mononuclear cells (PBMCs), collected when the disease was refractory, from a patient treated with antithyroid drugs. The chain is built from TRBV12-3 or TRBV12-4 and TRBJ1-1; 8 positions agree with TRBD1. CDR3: CASTRTGQNTEAFF. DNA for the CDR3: TGTGCCAGCACCCGGACAGGGCAGAACACTGAAGCTTTCTTT.